Reported below is one T cell receptor (beta chain). The sequence runs out 3 residues before the end of the CDR3; the remainder is reconstructed from the germline J gene. The sample is drawn from a study of T cells in women clearing cervical HPV infection. Study in general: Control women cleared a single incident HPV16 infection within 12 months.

Generated by immunoSEQ multiplex PCR, the TCRdb table keeps only in-frame clones and is missing some. The listing contains about 20,000 clones. The CDR3 is 12 residues long. Trimming left V 7 bases short and J 7 bases short, with 13 bases between. Germline V CDR1 and CDR2: SNHLY, FYNNEI. Sequencing was performed on blood buffy coat. The source of this sequence is a woman between 18 and 70 years old with a cervical HPV16 infection that either progressed to CIN3+ or cleared (not recorded which). This chain uses TRBV2 with TRBJ1-2; tentatively, D is TRBD1 (5 bases). The CDR3 sequence: CASNQGSSGYTF. Partial CDR3 DNA: TGTGCCAGCAACCAGGGAAGTAGTGGC.